Shown below are 27 T cell receptor beta chains from a single sample sequenced in a study of response to subunit inactivated influenza vaccine. TCRdb recomputed calls from the RT-PCR reads with MiXCR, one row per CDR3 protein. The profile shows around 520,000 distinct CDR3 sequences, about 25% of them singletons. The material was CD4+ T cells sorted from PBMCs, obtained around 5 days after vaccination. Every receptor here comes from a man aged 45-65 years who received an inactivated influenza vaccine.

The rearrangement links TRBV7-3 to TRBJ2-3, with 12 bases identical to TRBD2. The CDR3 sequence is 16 residues long. Unmatched junction bases numbered 5, after V lost 1 base and J lost 6 bases. From germline, CDR1 is SGHTA and CDR2 FQGTGA. The CDR3 region is CASSLRLAGGVDTQYF. DNA of the CDR3: TGTGCCAGCAGCTTAAGGCTAGCGGGAGGGGTGGATACGCAGTATTTT.

J is TRBJ1-2 and V is TRBV5-5; D is unclear. CDR3 size: 13 residues. V dropped 4 bases and J dropped 4 bases, with 11 bases sitting between them. CDR1 is SGHKS, CDR2 YYEKEE, per germline (reference sequence). CDR3 in amino acids: CASSLTEGYGYTF. CDR3 bases: TGTGCCAGCAGCCTTACCGAGGGCTATGGCTACACCTTC. The complete variable domain, with remaining parts taken from reference TRBV5-5 and TRBJ1-2, reads DAGVTQSPTHLIKTRGQQVTLRCSPISGHKSVSWYQQVLGQGPQFIFQYYEKEERGRGNFPDRFSARQFPNYSSELNVNALLLGDSALYLCASSLTEGYGYTFGSGTRLTVV.

The chain couples TRBV6-5 to TRBJ2-2, with D perhaps matching TRBD2 (5 bases). This CDR3 is 14 amino acids long. V gave up 4 bases and J gave up 1 base, with 7 bases separating them. Germline V gene sequence: CDR1 MNHEY, CDR2 SVGAGI. In DNA, the CDR3 is TGTGCCAGCAGTTCCGAGGGGAACACCGGGGAGCTGTTTTTT. Its translation: CASSSEGNTGELFF.

This clonotype was counted between two and nine times. The rearrangement links TRBV7-9 to TRBJ2-3, with D tentatively TRBD1 (6 bases). This CDR3 has 17 amino acids. The V and J ends lost 2 bases and 4 bases respectively, with 19 bases between them. Per the germline V gene, CDR1 is SEHNR and CDR2 is FQNEAQ (reference sequence). CDR3 DNA sequence: TGTGCCAGCAGCTTAAGTAGGACAGCCAGTTGGGCAGATACGCAGTATTTT. This encodes CASSLSRTASWADTQYF. Complete variable domain (other parts from reference TRBV7-9 and TRBJ2-3): DTGVSQNPRHKITKRGQNVTFRCDPISEHNRLYWYRQTLGQGPEFLTYFQNEAQLEKSRLLSDRFSAERPKGSFSTLEIQRTEQGDSAMYLCASSLSRTASWADTQYFGPGTRLTVL.

This clonotype has more than one count but fewer than ten. The genes are TRBV7-2 and TRBJ1-5, with D unclear. V lost 3 bases and J lost 9, with 12 bases in between. Germline assignment: CDR1 SGHTA and CDR2 FQGNSA. The CDR3 is 13 amino acids. CDR3 protein: CASSFFDERPQHF. The DNA for the CDR3 is TGTGCCAGCAGCTTCTTTGATGAGAGGCCCCAGCATTTT. Full variable domain (rest looked up from reference TRBV7-2 and TRBJ1-5): GAGVSQSPSNKVTEKGKDVELRCDPISGHTALYWYRQSLGQGLEFLIYFQGNSAPDKSGLPSDRFSAERTGGSVSTLTIQRTQQEDSAVYLCASSFFDERPQHFGDGTRLSIL.

V gene TRBV9 combines with J gene TRBJ2-2; no clear D gene. The CDR3 loop spans 13 amino acids. V was shortened by 4 bases and J by 7 bases, with 11 bases between the two germline ends. The germline V gene has CDR1 SGDLS and CDR2 YYNGEE. The CDR3 loop reads CASSPLGVGELFF. The CDR3 DNA reads TGTGCCAGCAGCCCTCTCGGAGTCGGGGAGCTGTTTTTT.

This clonotype was counted a few times. The chain couples TRBV9 to TRBJ1-1; D ambiguous. Between the trimmed V and J ends, which lost 0 bases and 2 bases, there was a span of 11 bases. The CDR3 is 15 residues long. The germline V gene encodes CDR1 SGDLS and CDR2 YYNGEE. CDR3 sequence reads: CASSVGLVQNTEAFF. DNA of the CDR3: TGTGCCAGCAGCGTAGGGCTGGTTCAAAACACTGAAGCTTTCTTT.

There are a few counts of this clonotype. The rearrangement links TRBV5-6 to TRBJ2-2, with D perhaps being TRBD1 or TRBD2 (5 bases each). The CDR3 extends over 15 amino acids. Trimming left V 3 bases short and J 6 bases short, with 15 bases between. Germline CDR1 SGHDT, CDR2 YYEEEE. The chain's CDR3 is CASSWGFQEAGELFF. Written as DNA, the CDR3 is TGTGCCAGCAGCTGGGGCTTCCAGGAGGCCGGGGAGCTGTTTTTT.

The J gene is TRBJ2-6, the V gene TRBV5-1, with D perhaps given as TRBD1 or TRBD2 (5 bases each). The CDR3 length is 14 residues. Germline CDR1 reads SGHRS; CDR2 reads YFSETQ. V gave up 7 bases and J gave up 2 bases, with 10 bases separating them. The CDR3 reads CASLEGPGANVLTF. CDR3 in DNA: TGCGCCAGCTTAGAGGGGCCTGGGGCCAACGTCCTGACTTTC.

A few counts support this clonotype. This chain links TRBV10-3 with TRBJ2-1, with 12 nucleotides matching TRBD2. The junction had 11 bases not matched to a gene; V was cut back by 7 bases and J by 7 bases. In germline, CDR1 is ENHRY, CDR2 SYGVKD. The CDR3 is 16 amino acids. The CDR3 spells CAIKGLAGKGGNEQFF. The CDR3 DNA reads TGTGCCATCAAAGGACTAGCGGGAAAAGGGGGAAATGAGCAGTTCTTC.

The chain uses TRBV7-9 and TRBJ2-3; tentatively, D is TRBD2 (7 bases). V was pared by 7 bases and J by 3 bases, with 17 bases between. Germline V gene lookup returns CDR1 SEHNR and CDR2 FQNEAQ (reference sequence). The CDR3 is 15 amino acids. The CDR3 region is CASTGLVGTTDTQYF. DNA of the CDR3: TGTGCCAGCACCGGACTAGTTGGGACAACAGATACGCAGTATTTT.

The chain uses TRBV7-2 and TRBJ2-3; 9 bases align to TRBD2. J lost 4 bases, V lost 3 bases, and 8 bases had no gene match. Germline V CDR1 and CDR2: SGHTA, FQGNSA. The CDR3 runs 16 residues. The CDR3 nucleotides are TGTGCCAGCAGCTTCCGAGCGGGGGGCGGCGCAGATACGCAGTATTTT. It yields the protein CASSFRAGGGADTQYF.

This chain connects TRBV12-3 or TRBV12-4 to TRBJ2-2; D is possibly TRBD1 (5 bases). This CDR3 comprises 14 residues. Trimming pared 7 bases from V and 2 bases from J, leaving 11 bases between. CDR3: CASIGHPNTGELFF. DNA of the CDR3: TGTGCCAGCATTGGACACCCCAACACCGGGGAGCTGTTTTTT.

The table lists this clonotype with many counts. The chain employs TRBV20-1 and TRBJ2-5; D call uncertain. Trimming removed 2 bases at V and 4 bases at J, with 8 bases between. The CDR3 length is 12 residues. Germline CDR1 and CDR2: DFQATT and SNEGSKA (reference sequence). CDR3 amino acids: CSARIGVETQYF. For the CDR3, the DNA is TGCAGTGCTAGAATTGGCGTAGAGACCCAGTACTTC.

The chain carries TRBV5-1 and TRBJ2-7, with 11 bases lining up with TRBD1. Germline trimming cut 7 bases from V and 4 bases from J; bases unmatched to any gene: 1. This CDR3 is 12 amino acids long. The germline V gene encodes CDR1 SGHRS and CDR2 YFSETQ. DNA of the CDR3: TGCGCCAGCTGGGACAGGGGGTACGAGCAGTACTTC. This sequence encodes CASWDRGYEQYF.

This clonotype was counted a few times. This chain uses TRBV28 with TRBJ2-3; 9 nucleotides line up with TRBD2. Trimming cost V 4 bases and J 3 bases; bases outside gene matches: 5. The germline V gene has CDR1 MDHEN and CDR2 SYDVKM. The CDR3 totals 15 residues. The CDR3 DNA sequence: TGTGCCAGCAGTTCGGGACTAGCCCCTACAGATACGCAGTATTTT. This sequence encodes CASSSGLAPTDTQYF.

This clonotype was observed many times. The J gene is TRBJ1-1, the V gene TRBV5-1; D remains ambiguous. The germline CDR1 and CDR2 sequences are SGHRS and YFSETQ. There are 14 residues in the CDR3. Trimming stripped 0 bases from V and 0 bases from J, with 6 bases between. This CDR3 reads CASSLVPLNTEAFF. The CDR3 region has the DNA TGCGCCAGCAGCTTGGTCCCGTTGAACACTGAAGCTTTCTTT.

The chain recombines TRBV7-2 with TRBJ2-7; D remains unclear. Germline V CDR1 and CDR2: SGHTA, FQGNSA. V lost 5 bases to trimming and J lost 2 bases, with 10 bases between them. There are 13 residues in the CDR3. CDR3 DNA sequence: TGTGCCAGCAGCCCCCGGGTAGCCTACGAGCAGTACTTC. It specifies CASSPRVAYEQYF.

The chain combines TRBV29-1 with TRBJ2-7, with D perhaps matching TRBD2 (7 bases). CDR1 and CDR2 (germline): SQVTM, ANQGSEA. The length of the CDR3 is 14 residues. The ends were cut back, 3 bases at V and 0 bases at J, with 12 bases in the middle. The chain's CDR3 is CSVEHREGSYEQYF. The DNA for the CDR3 is TGCAGCGTTGAGCACAGGGAGGGCTCCTACGAGCAGTACTTC.

This clonotype has at least ten counts. The rearrangement uses TRBV4-1 and TRBJ2-3; no clear D gene. Germline CDR1 MGHRA, CDR2 YSYEKL. This CDR3 comprises 14 residues. Trimming took 0 bases from V and 5 from J, leaving 9 bases between them. The CDR3: CASSQDPGKDTQYF. The CDR3 coding sequence is TGCGCCAGCAGCCAAGATCCGGGCAAAGATACGCAGTATTTT.

V gene TRBV13 combines with J gene TRBJ2-3; D unresolved. Germline loops: CDR1 PRHDT, CDR2 FYEKMQ (reference sequence). Trimming pared 5 bases from V and 4 bases from J, leaving 16 bases between. The CDR3 extends over 15 amino acids. The CDR3 is CASSHGPTVADTQYF. Written as DNA, the CDR3 is TGTGCCAGCAGCCACGGGCCTACTGTTGCAGATACGCAGTATTTT.

The genes are TRBV12-3 or TRBV12-4 and TRBJ2-7; 8 bases map to TRBD1. Trimming at V came to 5 bases and at J to 3 bases, leaving 9 bases not matched to a gene. The CDR3 loop spans 15 amino acids. CDR3 residues: CASSPQGQAYYEQYF. CDR3 sequence (DNA): TGTGCCAGCAGTCCGCAGGGACAGGCGTACTACGAGCAGTACTTC.

This clonotype was seen a handful of times. The CDR3 region has the DNA TGCAGCGGACAGGGATCTTCTCTAGGGCAGTACTTC. Protein product: CSGQGSSLGQYF. The chain couples TRBV20-1 to TRBJ2-7; 8 bases line up with TRBD1. In germline, CDR1 is DFQATT, CDR2 SNEGSKA (reference sequence). CDR3 length: 12 residues.

The J gene is TRBJ2-7, the V gene TRBV20-1; D ambiguous. CDR3 length equals 12 residues. Germline V gene sequence: CDR1 DFQATT, CDR2 SNEGSKA (reference sequence). V lost 3 bases to trimming and J lost 4 bases, with 10 bases between them. CDR3 amino acids: CSASGPNYEQYF. The CDR3 bases are TGCAGTGCTAGTGGCCCGAATTACGAGCAGTACTTC.

This clonotype was recorded a few times. V usage is TRBV28 and J usage is TRBJ2-2; D call uncertain. Germline loops: CDR1 MDHEN, CDR2 SYDVKM. V lost 8 bases, J lost 8 bases, and 15 bases lay in between. The CDR3 consists of 13 residues. CDR3 DNA: TGTGCCAGCTGTTCCGGTTTAGAGGGGGAGCTGTTTTTT. Its protein is CASCSGLEGELFF.

The J gene is TRBJ2-6, the V gene TRBV5-1; D is possibly TRBD2 (5 bases). The CDR3 runs to 15 residues. Germline assignment: CDR1 SGHRS and CDR2 YFSETQ. V was trimmed by 0 bases and J by 12 bases, leaving 16 bases between them. CDR3 bases: TGCGCCAGCAGCTTGGCTCAGAGGGTCCCCCGCGTCCTGACTTTC. Protein product: CASSLAQRVPRVLTF.

This clonotype has ten or more counts. The V and J genes are TRBV7-2 and TRBJ2-7; perhaps TRBD2 as D (6 bases). The CDR3 spans 13 residues. Between the trimmed V and J ends, which lost 4 bases and 2 bases, there was a span of 9 bases. Germline CDR1 is SGHTA and CDR2 is FQGNSA. The CDR3 sequence is CASSSRGTYEQYF. Here the CDR3 DNA reads TGTGCCAGCAGCTCCCGGGGGACCTACGAGCAGTACTTC.